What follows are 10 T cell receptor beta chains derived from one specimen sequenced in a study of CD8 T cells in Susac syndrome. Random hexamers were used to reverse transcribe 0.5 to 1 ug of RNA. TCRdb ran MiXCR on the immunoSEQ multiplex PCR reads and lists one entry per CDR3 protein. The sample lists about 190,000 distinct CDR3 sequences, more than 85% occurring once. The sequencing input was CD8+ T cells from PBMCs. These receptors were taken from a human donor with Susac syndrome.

Here the CDR3 reads CASSLRPYEQYF. The CDR3 nucleotides read TGTGCCAGCAGCTTACGGCCCTACGAGCAGTACTTC. The V gene is TRBV13, the J gene TRBJ2-7; D unclear. V was clipped by 2 bases and J by 2 bases, with 4 bases between them. The germline gives CDR1 PRHDT, CDR2 FYEKMQ (reference sequence). This CDR3 contains 12 residues.

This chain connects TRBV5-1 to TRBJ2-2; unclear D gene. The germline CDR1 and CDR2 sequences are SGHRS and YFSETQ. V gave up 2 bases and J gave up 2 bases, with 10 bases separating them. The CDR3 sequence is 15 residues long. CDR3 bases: TGCGCCAGCAGCTTCTCAAGCCTTAACACCGGGGAGCTGTTTTTT. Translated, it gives CASSFSSLNTGELFF.

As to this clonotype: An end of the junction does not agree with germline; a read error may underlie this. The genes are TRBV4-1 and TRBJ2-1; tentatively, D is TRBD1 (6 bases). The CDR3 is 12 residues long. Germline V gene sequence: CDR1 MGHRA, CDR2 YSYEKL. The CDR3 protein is CASSHPQGRSVF. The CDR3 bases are TGCGCCAGCAGCCACCCCCAGGGGCGGTCGGTCTTC.

CDR3 sequence reads: CASSEVWRGTYEQYF. Here the CDR3 DNA reads TGTGCCAGCAGTGAGGTCTGGAGGGGTACCTACGAGCAGTACTTC. The chain recombines TRBV2 with TRBJ2-7, with D perhaps matching TRBD2 (6 bases). This CDR3 comprises 15 residues. V lost 3 bases, J lost 2 bases, and 14 bases lay in between. Per the germline V gene, CDR1 is SNHLY and CDR2 is FYNNEI.

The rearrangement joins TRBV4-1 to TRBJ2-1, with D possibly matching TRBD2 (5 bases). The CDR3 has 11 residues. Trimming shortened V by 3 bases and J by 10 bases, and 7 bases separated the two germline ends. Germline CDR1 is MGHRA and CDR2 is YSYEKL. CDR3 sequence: CASSQEREQFF. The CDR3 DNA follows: TGCGCCAGCAGCCAGGAGCGGGAGCAGTTCTTC.

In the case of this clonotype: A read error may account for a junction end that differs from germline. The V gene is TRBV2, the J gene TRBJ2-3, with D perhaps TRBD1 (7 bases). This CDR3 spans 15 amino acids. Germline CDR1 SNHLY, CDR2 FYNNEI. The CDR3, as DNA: TGTGCCAGCAGTGGCGGGACAGCTAGCACAGATACCCAGTATTTT. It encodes CASSGGTASTDTQYF.

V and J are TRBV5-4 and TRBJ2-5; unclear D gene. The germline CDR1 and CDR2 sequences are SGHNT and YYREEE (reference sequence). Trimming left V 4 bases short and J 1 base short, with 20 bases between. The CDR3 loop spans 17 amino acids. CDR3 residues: CASSGPEDPHFQETQYF. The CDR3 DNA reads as TGTGCCAGCAGCGGCCCCGAGGACCCGCACTTCCAAGAGACCCAGTACTTC.

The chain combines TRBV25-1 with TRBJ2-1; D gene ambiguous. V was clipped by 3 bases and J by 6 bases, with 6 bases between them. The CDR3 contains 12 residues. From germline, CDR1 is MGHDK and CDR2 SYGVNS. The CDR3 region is CASSDPSNEQFF. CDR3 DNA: TGTGCCAGCAGTGACCCTAGCAATGAGCAGTTCTTC.

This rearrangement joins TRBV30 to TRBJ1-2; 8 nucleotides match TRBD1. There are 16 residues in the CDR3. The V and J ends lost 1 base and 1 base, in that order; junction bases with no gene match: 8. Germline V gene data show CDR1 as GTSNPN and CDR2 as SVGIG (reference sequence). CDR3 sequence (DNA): TGTGCCTGGAGTGGCCGGGACAGGCGCTTTAACTATGGCTACACCTTC. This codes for CAWSGRDRRFNYGYTF.

DNA of the CDR3: TGTGCCAGCAGTGAAGCAGGGAAGGAAGAGACCCAGTACTTC. Translating it yields CASSEAGKEETQYF. The V gene is TRBV25-1, the J gene TRBJ2-5; D is perhaps TRBD1 (5 bases). V lost 2 bases, J lost 3 bases, and 10 bases lay in between. The CDR3 sequence is 14 residues long. Germline-derived CDR1 and CDR2 are MGHDK and SYGVNS.